These 30 T cell receptor beta chains share one sample of origin, sequenced in a study of cytomegalovirus exposure and HLA in healthy donors. PCR was performed using 60 Vbeta and 13 Jbeta primers. Measured with immunoSEQ multiplex PCR; TCRdb has only the in-frame clones, and not every one. The sample consists of 150,000 to 200,000 clones, 75% of them appearing once. Specimen: PBMCs. Receptors originate from a male donor in good health and CMV-seronegative.

The gene calls are TRBV5-1 and TRBJ2-3; D might be TRBD2 (6 bases). Deletions cut 0 bases from V and 6 bases from J, with 8 bases between. This CDR3 region has 13 residues. Germline values: CDR1 SGHRS, CDR2 YFSETQ. In nucleotides, the CDR3 is TGCGCCAGCAGCTTGGCGGCGGGGGATACGCAGTATTTT. Protein sequence: CASSLAAGDTQYF.

The rearrangement uses TRBV2 and TRBJ1-4, with 8 bases identical to TRBD1. Germline CDR1 is SNHLY and CDR2 is FYNNEI. The junction had 11 bases not matched to a gene; V was cut back by 4 bases and J by 7 bases. This CDR3 contains 16 residues. The CDR3 sequence is CASSVPANRGSEKLFF. CDR3 bases: TGTGCCAGCAGTGTTCCGGCCAACAGGGGGAGTGAAAAACTGTTTTTT.

The gene calls are TRBV6-6 and TRBJ1-1; 11 nucleotides agree with TRBD1. CDR1 and CDR2 from the germline V gene are MNHNY and SVGAGI (reference sequence). V lost 6 bases, J lost 3 bases, and 3 bases stayed unmatched. The CDR3 is made up of 14 amino acids. Here the CDR3 DNA reads TGTGCCAGCAGAAGGGGACAGGGGGACACTGAAGCTTTCTTT. It codes for CASRRGQGDTEAFF.

The rearrangement uses TRBV5-1 and TRBJ2-5; perhaps TRBD2 as D (6 bases). The ends were cut back, 4 bases at V and 2 bases at J, with 18 bases in the middle. In germline, CDR1 is SGHRS, CDR2 YFSETQ. The length of the CDR3 is 16 residues. Here the CDR3 reads CASSETLAQLQETQYF. Written as DNA, the CDR3 is TGCGCCAGCAGCGAGACTCTAGCGCAGCTTCAAGAGACCCAGTACTTC.

This chain links TRBV30 with TRBJ1-4, with D possibly matching TRBD1 (5 bases). Germline V gives CDR1 GTSNPN, CDR2 SVGIG (reference sequence). The V end lost 1 base, the J end lost 8 bases, and 11 bases lay between the germline ends. This CDR3 has 13 residues. CDR3 bases: TGTGCCTGGAGTGGCAGGGCTGGAGAAAAACTGTTTTTT. This sequence encodes CAWSGRAGEKLFF. Using reference TRBV30 and TRBJ1-4 for the parts outside the CDR3, the full variable domain is SQTIHQWPATLVQPVGSPLSLECTVEGTSNPNLYWYRQAAGRGLQLLFYSVGIGQISSEVPQNLSASRPQDRQFILSSKKLLLSDSGFYLCAWSGRAGEKLFFGSGTQLSVL.

The V call is TRBV9, the J call TRBJ2-7; D gene unclear. Trimming stripped 0 bases from V and 5 bases from J, with 9 bases between. This CDR3 contains 13 residues. From germline, CDR1 is SGDLS and CDR2 YYNGEE. The DNA of the CDR3 is TGTGCCAGCAGCGTAGGGGCAGTTGACGAGCAGTACTTC. It codes for CASSVGAVDEQYF.

This clone has just one count. The J gene is TRBJ2-7, the V gene TRBV27, with 9 bases fitting TRBD1. The J segment lost 4 bases and the V segment lost 5 bases, leaving 3 bases of the junction unmatched. The length of the CDR3 is 13 residues. The germline V gene has CDR1 MNHEY and CDR2 SMNVEV (reference sequence). The CDR3 here is CASSQQGAYEQYF. CDR3 DNA sequence: TGTGCCAGCAGTCAACAGGGGGCGTACGAGCAGTACTTC.

The genes are TRBV7-9 and TRBJ2-7, with 14 bases that match TRBD2. Germline V gene data show CDR1 as SEHNR and CDR2 as FQNEAQ (reference sequence). V was pared by 8 bases and J by 7 bases, with 7 bases of the junction left unmatched. The CDR3 length is 14 residues. The CDR3 reads CASGLAGGNREQYF. The CDR3 nucleotides are TGTGCCAGCGGACTAGCGGGGGGAAATAGAGAGCAGTACTTC. The entire variable domain, with the rest obtained from reference TRBV7-9 and TRBJ2-7, is as follows: DTGVSQNPRHKITKRGQNVTFRCDPISEHNRLYWYRQTLGQGPEFLTYFQNEAQLEKSRLLSDRFSAERPKGSFSTLEIQRTEQGDSAMYLCASGLAGGNREQYFGPGTRLTVT.

This chain uses TRBV2 with TRBJ2-5, with 7 bases identical to TRBD2. The DNA end is a closer match to TRBJ2-7, so the J assignment may be wrong. Germline loops: CDR1 SNHLY, CDR2 FYNNEI. The length of the CDR3 is 13 residues. The CDR3 nucleotides read TGTGCCAGCAGAGGGAGGGCACCCTACGAGCAGTACTTC. Amino acids: CASRGRAPYEQYF.

The rearrangement links TRBV6-6 to TRBJ2-1, with TRBD1 matching 12 bases. This CDR3 contains 15 residues. Losses at the gene ends were 7 bases for V and 6 bases for J; bases not matched to a gene: 7. The germline gives CDR1 MNHNY, CDR2 SVGAGI (reference sequence). In nucleotides, the CDR3 is TGTGCCAGCACCCCGGGACAGGGGGCCTCCAATGAGCAGTTCTTC. It encodes CASTPGQGASNEQFF.

The rearrangement joins TRBV6-5 to TRBJ1-2; D may be TRBD1 (6 bases). This CDR3 spans 15 amino acids. Trimming pared 7 bases from V and 2 bases from J, leaving 17 bases between. Germline lookup yields CDR1 MNHEY and CDR2 SVGAGI. CDR3 sequence: CASTPQGLRNYGYTF. Written as DNA, the CDR3 is TGTGCCAGCACCCCTCAGGGGTTGAGAAACTATGGCTACACCTTC.

The chain has TRBV9 and TRBJ1-2, with D possibly TRBD1 on 6 matching bases. Germline values: CDR1 SGDLS, CDR2 YYNGEE. V lost 5 bases, J lost 4 bases, and 15 bases lay in between. The CDR3 has 14 amino acids. The CDR3 DNA reads as TGTGCCAGCAGTGGTACAGGGCGTCCCTATGGCTACACCTTC. This translates into CASSGTGRPYGYTF. Together with reference TRBV9 and TRBJ1-2, the CDR3 gives the full variable domain: DSGVTQTPKHLITATGQRVTLRCSPRSGDLSVYWYQQSLDQGLQFLIQYYNGEERAKGNILERFSAQQFPDLHSELNLSSLELGDSALYFCASSGTGRPYGYTFGSGTRLTVV.

The J gene is TRBJ1-2, the V gene TRBV7-2; TRBD1 matches 9 bases. The CDR3 spans 13 residues. V lost 4 bases and J lost 8; bases outside the gene matches: 5. Germline V gene lookup returns CDR1 SGHTA and CDR2 FQGNSA. CDR3: CASSWTGVGGYTF. The CDR3 DNA sequence: TGTGCCAGCAGCTGGACAGGGGTGGGAGGCTACACCTTC. Full variable domain (missing parts from reference TRBV7-2 and TRBJ1-2): GAGVSQSPSNKVTEKGKDVELRCDPISGHTALYWYRQSLGQGLEFLIYFQGNSAPDKSGLPSDRFSAERTGGSVSTLTIQRTQQEDSAVYLCASSWTGVGGYTFGSGTRLTVV.

This chain connects TRBV6-5 to TRBJ2-5, with a weak D call TRBD1 (6 bases). V lost 2 bases, J lost 0 bases, and 13 bases lay in between. The CDR3 is 16 amino acids. The V gene's germline CDR1 is MNHEY and CDR2 SVGAGI. Written as DNA, the CDR3 is TGTGCCAGCAGTTACCGCCGGCAGGGGCACCAAGAGACCCAGTACTTC. Protein sequence: CASSYRRQGHQETQYF.

The chain carries TRBV28 and TRBJ2-3, with TRBD2 identical over 13 bases. Trimming cost V 3 bases and J 0 bases; bases outside gene matches: 0. Germline CDR1 reads MDHEN; CDR2 reads SYDVKM. The CDR3 consists of 16 residues. The CDR3 nucleotides read TGTGCCAGCAGTTTGGGACTAGCGGGAAGCACAGATACGCAGTATTTT. Translated, it gives CASSLGLAGSTDTQYF.

This sequence joins TRBV28 and TRBJ1-2, with 7 nucleotides matching TRBD1. The germline gives CDR1 MDHEN, CDR2 SYDVKM. There are 13 residues in the CDR3. Losses at the gene ends were 6 bases for V and 2 bases for J; bases not matched to a gene: 3. The chain's CDR3 is CASRATGNYGYTF. The CDR3 DNA sequence: TGTGCCAGCAGGGCGACAGGGAACTATGGCTACACCTTC.

The genes are TRBV10-3 and TRBJ1-2, with D uncertain. Germline values: CDR1 ENHRY, CDR2 SYGVKD. This CDR3 spans 13 amino acids. Deletions cut 2 bases from V and 2 bases from J, with 6 bases between. In nucleotides, the CDR3 is TGTGCCATCAGTGAGACGGGGAACTATGGCTACACCTTC. It yields the protein CAISETGNYGYTF.

The chain has TRBV2 and TRBJ2-7; 9 bases are shared with TRBD1. Germline trimming cut 8 bases from V and 5 bases from J; bases unmatched to any gene: 10. This CDR3 is 14 amino acids long. Per germline, CDR1 SNHLY and CDR2 FYNNEI. The CDR3 DNA sequence: TGTGCCAGCGGGACAGGGATCCTCTACGACGAGCAGTACTTC. This sequence encodes CASGTGILYDEQYF.

This chain joins TRBV15 and TRBJ2-3, with 10 bases aligning to TRBD1. The germline V gene has CDR1 LNHNV and CDR2 YYDKDF (reference sequence). This CDR3 has 18 amino acids. The junction had 12 bases not matched to a gene; V was cut back by 5 bases and J by 1 base. The CDR3 coding sequence is TGTGCCACCAGCCCTCTTAAAACCGGGACAGGGGGCACAGATACGCAGTATTTT. Protein sequence: CATSPLKTGTGGTDTQYF.

The chain carries TRBV27 and TRBJ2-7, with D possibly TRBD2 on 6 matching bases. V lost 2 bases and J lost 3, with 14 bases in between. CDR1 and CDR2 from the germline V gene are MNHEY and SMNVEV (reference sequence). The CDR3 consists of 15 residues. The CDR3 reads CASSLGREVGYEQYF. The DNA of the CDR3 is TGTGCCAGCAGTTTAGGAAGGGAGGTCGGCTACGAGCAGTACTTC.

The chain carries TRBV7-9 and TRBJ2-1; 12 bases align to TRBD2. V lost 5 bases and J lost 7; bases outside the gene matches: 9. Germline loops: CDR1 SEHNR, CDR2 FQNEAQ (reference sequence). This CDR3 has 16 residues. CDR3 sequence: CASSPLTSGSRNEQFF. CDR3 coding DNA: TGTGCCAGCAGCCCTCTGACTAGCGGGAGTCGGAATGAGCAGTTCTTC.

In its sample, this clone was seen once. V gene TRBV14 combines with J gene TRBJ2-4; 9 nucleotides agree with TRBD2. CDR1 SGHDN and CDR2 FVKESK come from the germline V gene. The CDR3 spans 16 residues. The V gene end was trimmed by 4 bases and the J gene end by 5 bases; junction bases not matched to a gene: 9. The CDR3 protein is CASSPLAGGAQNIQYF. The CDR3 DNA sequence: TGTGCCAGCAGCCCACTCGCGGGAGGGGCCCAAAACATTCAGTACTTC.

In this sample, this clone turned up once. J is TRBJ2-3 and V is TRBV5-1; D is perhaps TRBD2 (6 bases). This CDR3 is 13 amino acids long. Trimming pared 5 bases from V and 4 bases from J, leaving 11 bases between. CDR1 is SGHRS and CDR2 is YFSETQ in the germline V gene. The CDR3 nucleotides read TGCGCCAGCAGGAGACTAGGGCCAGATACGCAGTATTTT. Its protein is CASRRLGPDTQYF.

The rearrangement joins TRBV30 to TRBJ2-5, with TRBD1 identical over 9 bases. There are 14 residues in the CDR3. Germline V gives CDR1 GTSNPN, CDR2 SVGIG (reference sequence). V lost 2 bases to trimming and J lost 1 base; unmatched junction nucleotides: 2. The CDR3 loop reads CAWSTGQGQETQYF. CDR3 bases: TGTGCCTGGAGTACGGGACAGGGCCAAGAGACCCAGTACTTC.

The V and J genes are TRBV4-1 and TRBJ1-6; D is uncertain. This CDR3 comprises 17 residues. Looked up from germline, CDR1 is MGHRA and CDR2 is YSYEKL. With 0 bases removed from V and 8 bases from J, the gap between germline ends came to 17 bases. The CDR3 DNA follows: TGCGCCAGCAGCCAAGAAGTAATCGGGGATCGAGATTCACCCCTCCACTTT. This sequence encodes CASSQEVIGDRDSPLHF.

This rearrangement joins TRBV30 to TRBJ2-5; the D is unclear. The germline V gene encodes CDR1 GTSNPN and CDR2 SVGIG (reference sequence). The CDR3 totals 13 residues. Trimming removed 1 base at V and 4 bases at J, with 10 bases between. CDR3 bases: TGTGCCTGGAGTGGACATGGTCGAGAGACCCAGTACTTC. Translated, it gives CAWSGHGRETQYF.

This chain uses TRBV27 with TRBJ2-1; TRBD2 matches at 9 bases. This CDR3 comprises 17 residues. The ends lost 4 bases at V and 0 bases at J; junction bases unmatched: 7. Germline V lookup: CDR1 MNHEY, CDR2 SMNVEV (reference sequence). CDR3 loop: CASSSPDSGSSYNEQFF. CDR3 coding DNA: TGTGCCAGCAGTTCACCTGATAGCGGGAGCTCCTACAATGAGCAGTTCTTC.

The rearrangement joins TRBV27 to TRBJ1-2, with 8 bases matching TRBD1. Germline CDR1 is MNHEY and CDR2 is SMNVEV (reference sequence). J was trimmed by 2 bases and V by 5 bases; bases with no gene match: 19. The CDR3 is 19 residues long. DNA for the CDR3: TGTGCCAGCAGTACCGCAACCGGGACAGGTAGAAGGGGAAACTATGGCTACACCTTC. Translating gives CASSTATGTGRRGNYGYTF.

The rearrangement joins TRBV6-6 to TRBJ2-3, with 12 bases matching TRBD2. The CDR3 has 14 amino acids. Per the germline V gene, CDR1 is MNHNY and CDR2 is SVGAGI (reference sequence). With 6 bases clipped from V and 6 bases from J, the junction kept 4 bases outside the gene matches. The CDR3 here is CASRLAGGTDTQYF. Written as DNA, the CDR3 is TGTGCCAGCAGACTAGCGGGAGGTACTGATACGCAGTATTTT.

The chain combines TRBV5-1 with TRBJ1-2, with a weak D call TRBD1 (6 bases). The CDR3 is made up of 15 amino acids. The ends were cut back, 5 bases at V and 6 bases at J, with 20 bases in the middle. CDR1 and CDR2 (germline): SGHRS, YFSETQ. CDR3 region: CASRLLEGGADGYTF. DNA for the CDR3: TGCGCCAGCAGACTCCTCGAGGGGGGGGCTGATGGCTACACCTTC.